This T cell receptor beta chain comes out of a study of blood T cells in healthy people across ages. CDR1 SGHRS and CDR2 YFSETQ come from the germline V gene. The CDR3 totals 14 residues. The V and J ends lost 2 bases and 3 bases, in that order; junction bases with no gene match: 5. Together with a sample-barcoded 5' primer, a J-beta primer mix was included in a second PCR lasting roughly 6 to 12 cycles. Researchers report that each sample yielded at least 2.5 million CDR3-containing paired-end reads. TCRdb passed the 5' RACE reads through MiXCR, listing each CDR3 protein once. This table has fewer than 900,000 distinct CDR3 sequences, 45% to 50% appearing once.

The sequencing sample was made of blood. The sequence was collected from a woman in her sixties or seventies in good health. The chain uses TRBV5-1 and TRBJ2-7; 7 nucleotides align to TRBD1. In DNA form, the CDR3 reads TGCGCCAGCAGCTTCGGGACAGCAAACTACGAGCAGTACTTC. The encoded protein is CASSFGTANYEQYF.